This entry lists 13 T cell receptor beta chains sequenced from one sample in a study of shared clonotypes between healthy human individuals. The method was immunoSEQ multiplex PCR; TCRdb's version includes in-frame clones alone and lacks a portion of them. The data contain about 2.1 million clones, approximately 94% of them singletons. CD45RO-negative, CCR7-positively selected cells formed the naive CD8 fraction, excluding terminally differentiated effector memory CD45RA+ cells. The sample was naive CD8+ T cells from PBMCs. The receptors shown here come from a man younger than 35 in good health. Some clones in this sample may be carry-over from other donors' samples.

The gene calls are TRBV6-5 and TRBJ2-5, with 13 positions matching TRBD2. The CDR3 length is 16 residues. From germline, CDR1 is MNHEY and CDR2 SVGAGI. J was trimmed by 5 bases and V by 2 bases; bases with no gene match: 5. The CDR3 DNA is TGTGCCAGCAGTTACAGGACTAGCGGGAGAGGGGAGACCCAGTACTTC. Translating gives CASSYRTSGRGETQYF.

The chain recombines TRBV6-1 with TRBJ2-2; D might be TRBD2 (6 bases). CDR1 is MNHNS and CDR2 is SASEGT in the germline V gene. Trimming stripped 2 bases from V and 6 bases from J, with 22 bases between. This CDR3 region has 18 residues. In DNA form, the CDR3 reads TGTGCCAGCAGTGAAAGGTGGGGGACCGGGGGAGGCGCCGGGGAGCTGTTTTTT. Translated, it gives CASSERWGTGGGAGELFF.

The rearrangement links TRBV28 to TRBJ2-1, with a possible D match to TRBD2 (6 bases). The germline V and J ends were trimmed by 3 bases and 15 bases, with 21 bases remaining between them. The germline V gene encodes CDR1 MDHEN and CDR2 SYDVKM. The length of the CDR3 is 14 residues. DNA for the CDR3: TGTGCCAGCAGTTTTAGAGGAGGGGCAACTGGGCGGTTCTTC. Translated, it gives CASSFRGGATGRFF.

The chain recombines TRBV9 with TRBJ2-1; 8 positions match TRBD2. The V segment lost 0 bases and the J segment 5 bases; nucleotides outside the gene matches: 4. Per the germline V gene, CDR1 is SGDLS and CDR2 is YYNGEE. This CDR3 is built from 15 residues. CDR3 coding DNA: TGTGCCAGCAGCGTAGCGGGAGGGAGACACAATGAGCAGTTCTTC. This codes for CASSVAGGRHNEQFF.

This clone appeared a single time. The CDR3 region is CASSLQAAGNTIYF. CDR3 nucleotide sequence: TGTGCCAGCAGCTTACAGGCAGCTGGAAACACCATATATTTT. This chain connects TRBV5-6 to TRBJ1-3; possibly TRBD1 for D (5 bases). The CDR3 sequence is 14 residues long. Trimming pared 2 bases from V and 2 bases from J, leaving 8 bases between. Germline-derived CDR1 and CDR2 are SGHDT and YYEEEE.

The CDR3 region is CAISESVASGGDSYNEQFF. The CDR3 region has the DNA TGTGCCATCAGTGAGTCTGTTGCTAGCGGGGGAGACTCCTACAATGAGCAGTTCTTC. This rearrangement joins TRBV10-3 to TRBJ2-1; 10 bases are shared with TRBD2. The ends lost 0 bases at V and 0 bases at J; junction bases unmatched: 8. This CDR3 has 19 amino acids. Germline V lookup: CDR1 ENHRY, CDR2 SYGVKD.

This chain connects TRBV13 to TRBJ2-1; D may be TRBD1 or TRBD2 (5 bases each). The CDR3 is 15 residues long. Looked up from germline, CDR1 is PRHDT and CDR2 is FYEKMQ (reference sequence). V was shortened by 2 bases and J by 0 bases, with 8 bases between the two germline ends. The CDR3 spells CASSLWGSSYNEQFF. In DNA, the CDR3 is TGTGCCAGCAGCTTATGGGGGAGCTCCTACAATGAGCAGTTCTTC.

The chain couples TRBV27 to TRBJ2-7, with a tentative D call TRBD1 (6 bases). Germline-derived CDR1 and CDR2 are MNHEY and SMNVEV (reference sequence). The CDR3 has 15 amino acids. V was shortened by 1 base and J by 3 bases, with 13 bases between the two germline ends. The CDR3 DNA reads TGTGCCAGCAGTTTATATGGGGGCGCTGGCTACGAGCAGTACTTC. Residues: CASSLYGGAGYEQYF.

This rearrangement joins TRBV7-3 to TRBJ2-3; 11 bases align to TRBD2. CDR1 and CDR2 from the germline V gene are SGHTA and FQGTGA. The CDR3 consists of 14 residues. Unmatched junction bases numbered 4, after V lost 4 bases and J lost 7 bases. CDR3 loop: CASSSSGRPNTQYF. Written as DNA, the CDR3 is TGTGCCAGCAGCTCTAGCGGGAGGCCAAATACGCAGTATTTT.

The chain is built from TRBV27 and TRBJ1-5; TRBD1 agrees at 7 bases. The V and J ends lost 4 bases and 8 bases, in that order; junction bases with no gene match: 8. Germline-derived CDR1 and CDR2 are MNHEY and SMNVEV (reference sequence). CDR3 length equals 14 residues. This CDR3 is CASSSRGWREPQHF. CDR3 in DNA: TGTGCCAGCAGTTCCAGGGGGTGGAGGGAGCCCCAGCATTTT.

The chain carries TRBV28 and TRBJ1-2; D remains unclear. CDR3 size: 12 residues. Germline CDR1 and CDR2: MDHEN and SYDVKM. The germline V and J ends were trimmed by 3 bases and 7 bases, with 9 bases remaining between them. The CDR3 region is CASSLEGGGYTF. The CDR3 DNA reads TGTGCCAGCAGTTTGGAGGGCGGTGGCTACACCTTC.

V and J are TRBV5-4 and TRBJ2-3; 7 bases are shared with TRBD2. The CDR3 spans 17 residues. V was pared by 1 base and J by 0 bases, with 8 bases of the junction left unmatched. CDR1 is SGHNT, CDR2 YYREEE, per germline (reference sequence). The CDR3 here is CASSLLLADPSTDTQYF. The CDR3 bases are TGTGCCAGCAGCTTGTTGCTAGCGGACCCTAGCACAGATACGCAGTATTTT.

The chain combines TRBV11-2 with TRBJ2-7; TRBD1 is a possible D gene (6 bases). The germline V and J ends were trimmed by 4 bases and 0 bases, with 16 bases remaining between them. Per germline, CDR1 SGHAT and CDR2 FQNNGV. The CDR3 is 16 residues long. The CDR3 is CASSSSRDTRSYEQYF. The CDR3 nucleotides read TGTGCCAGCAGCTCATCCCGGGACACACGCTCCTACGAGCAGTACTTC.